Presented here are 25 T cell receptor beta chains from one specimen sequenced in a study of blood T cell repertoires in COVID-19 (dated by TCRdb to about 2020). Library prep was done by the immunoSEQ multiplex PCR assay. TCRdb limited this immuneACCESS table to in-frame rearrangements with V and J called. A share of clones is missing; checked studies link under half to unresolved V genes, and the rest is unexplained. Within this sample are around 310,000 clones, with around 90% of them counted one time only. The top ten clonotypes cover under 1.1% of the sample. Material for sequencing was peripheral blood. These receptors all come from a woman in her 40s with COVID-19, enrolled during active disease.

This chain joins TRBV29-1 and TRBJ2-7, with TRBD1 matching over 8 bases. Germline V gives CDR1 SQVTM, CDR2 ANQGSEA. The CDR3 sequence is 13 residues long. V lost 5 bases and J lost 0; bases outside the gene matches: 3. Here the CDR3 DNA reads TGCAGCGTTCGACAGGGGAACTCCTACGAGCAGTACTTC. Protein sequence: CSVRQGNSYEQYF.

The V gene is TRBV3-1 (or the pseudogene TRBV3-2), the J gene TRBJ2-7, with D possibly TRBD1 on 5 matching bases. The V and J ends lost 6 bases and 1 base respectively, with 13 bases between them. Germline V gene data show CDR1 as LGHDT and CDR2 as YNNKEL (reference sequence). This CDR3 is built from 14 residues. The CDR3 DNA follows: TGTGCCAGCAGGCCTCAGGGTTTTTCCTACGAGCAGTACTTC. Translating it yields CASRPQGFSYEQYF.

The V gene is TRBV28, the J gene TRBJ2-7, with 7 bases identical to TRBD1. J gave up 11 bases and V 5 bases, and 9 bases lay outside the gene matches. Germline V gene data show CDR1 as MDHEN and CDR2 as SYDVKM. CDR3 length: 12 amino acids. The CDR3 spells CASSTDRARKYF. As DNA, the CDR3 is TGTGCCAGCAGTACCGACAGGGCTCGTAAGTACTTC.

This chain connects TRBV19 to TRBJ2-4; 13 nucleotides match TRBD2. This CDR3 region has 19 residues. The germline CDR1 and CDR2 sequences are LNHDA and SQIVND (reference sequence). The V gene end was trimmed by 3 bases and the J gene end by 0 bases; junction bases not matched to a gene: 8. In nucleotides, the CDR3 is TGTGCCAGTAGTATCCCGGGACTAGCGGGACAAATAGCCAAAAACATTCAGTACTTC. As protein: CASSIPGLAGQIAKNIQYF.

V gene TRBV12-3 or TRBV12-4 combines with J gene TRBJ1-1, with D possibly TRBD1 on 5 matching bases. Deletions cut 8 bases from V and 1 base from J, with 11 bases between. This CDR3 spans 13 amino acids. CDR3: CASGARGNTEAFF. CDR3 DNA sequence: TGTGCCAGCGGGGCGAGAGGGAACACTGAAGCTTTCTTT.

This clone was picked up a small number of times. J is TRBJ1-2 and V is TRBV14; D ambiguous. V dropped 0 bases and J dropped 1 base, with 12 bases sitting between them. CDR3 size: 16 residues. The germline CDR1 and CDR2 sequences are SGHDN and FVKESK. The chain's CDR3 is CASSQDLNAHNYGYTF. In DNA, the CDR3 is TGTGCCAGCAGCCAAGATTTAAATGCACATAACTATGGCTACACCTTC.

The gene calls are TRBV7-2 and TRBJ2-7; D might be TRBD1 (6 bases). This CDR3 contains 15 residues. V dropped 4 bases and J dropped 0 bases, with 13 bases sitting between them. Germline values: CDR1 SGHTA, CDR2 FQGNSA. CDR3 sequence: CASSSARGSSYEQYF. The CDR3 region has the DNA TGTGCCAGCAGCTCGGCCAGGGGAAGCTCCTACGAGCAGTACTTC.

The chain is built from TRBV5-4 and TRBJ2-5, with D possibly matching TRBD2 (5 bases). There are 14 residues in the CDR3. The germline gives CDR1 SGHNT, CDR2 YYREEE (reference sequence). Trimming pared 2 bases from V and 5 bases from J, leaving 13 bases between. The CDR3 DNA sequence: TGTGCCAGCAGCTTTTATTCTAGCCTTGAGACCCAGTACTTC. It is translated as CASSFYSSLETQYF.

The chain has TRBV5-1 and TRBJ2-7, with 10 nucleotides matching TRBD2. With V trimmed by 4 bases and J by 2 bases, 3 bases remained unmatched. The CDR3 consists of 14 residues. Germline-derived CDR1 and CDR2 are SGHRS and YFSETQ. In DNA form, the CDR3 reads TGCGCCAGCAGCGCGACTAGCGGGCCCTACGAGCAGTACTTC. Its translation is CASSATSGPYEQYF.

The chain recombines TRBV30 with TRBJ1-1; tentative D call: TRBD1 (6 bases). The CDR3 contains 15 residues. Trimming removed 3 bases at V and 1 base at J, with 15 bases between. CDR1 is GTSNPN and CDR2 is SVGIG in the germline V gene (reference sequence). The chain's CDR3 is CAWRLKGQQNTEAFF. CDR3 sequence (DNA): TGTGCCTGGAGGCTCAAAGGACAGCAGAACACTGAAGCTTTCTTT.

CDR3: CASSLPGQGAFF. The CDR3 region has the DNA TGTGCCAGCAGTTTACCAGGACAGGGAGCTTTCTTT. This chain joins TRBV12-3 or TRBV12-4 and TRBJ1-1; TRBD1 matches at 8 bases. This CDR3 is 12 amino acids long. With 2 bases clipped from V and 10 bases from J, the junction kept 3 bases outside the gene matches.

This clone showed up just once. The rearrangement joins TRBV27 to TRBJ1-2, with D possibly matching TRBD1 (6 bases). The CDR3 covers 13 residues. The ends were cut back, 2 bases at V and 6 bases at J, with 10 bases in the middle. The germline gives CDR1 MNHEY, CDR2 SMNVEV (reference sequence). As DNA, the CDR3 is TGTGCCAGCAGTTTAGACAGGAACAATGGCTACACCTTC. Amino acids: CASSLDRNNGYTF.

This chain uses TRBV9 with TRBJ1-2; possibly TRBD1 for D (5 bases). V was pared by 3 bases and J by 2 bases, with 11 bases between. CDR1 is SGDLS, CDR2 YYNGEE, per germline. The CDR3 contains 14 residues. Here the CDR3 reads CASSDTGPNYGYTF. The CDR3 region has the DNA TGTGCCAGCAGCGACACAGGCCCAAACTATGGCTACACCTTC.

As regards this clone: One end of the junction is discordant with germline, which a read error may explain. The chain carries TRBV7-9 and TRBJ1-3; 7 positions match TRBD1. The CDR3 totals 16 residues. Germline CDR1 reads SEHNR; CDR2 reads FQNEAQ (reference sequence). The CDR3 DNA is TGTGTCAGCAGCTTAGCGCTGGGACAGCCTGGAAACACCATATATTTT. This encodes CVSSLALGQPGNTIYF.

The rearrangement uses TRBV27 and TRBJ1-6; TRBD1 aligns across 8 bases. Germline V CDR1 and CDR2: MNHEY, SMNVEV (reference sequence). The CDR3 runs to 15 residues. The junction had 8 bases not matched to a gene; V was cut back by 6 bases and J by 7 bases. As DNA, the CDR3 is TGTGCCAGCAGGCTACCCACAGGGGGAAATTCACCCCTCCACTTT. Its translation is CASRLPTGGNSPLHF.

J is TRBJ1-5 and V is TRBV24-1; D is possibly TRBD1 (6 bases). CDR1 is KGHDR and CDR2 is SFDVKD in the germline V gene. CDR3 length: 14 amino acids. V shed 4 bases and J shed 5 bases, with 11 bases lying between them. The CDR3 bases are TGTGCCACCAGTGAGGACAGTTATTATCAGCCCCAGCATTTT. Its protein is CATSEDSYYQPQHF.

The chain recombines TRBV4-1 with TRBJ1-5; the match to TRBD1 covers 7 bases. The CDR3 loop spans 19 amino acids. Germline values: CDR1 MGHRA, CDR2 YSYEKL. V shed 0 bases, J shed 6 bases, and the junction held 17 bases outside the gene matches. CDR3 sequence (DNA): TGCGCCAGCAGCCAAGATCAGGGGTTGGCAGGGGGTGACGGTCAGCCCCAGCATTTT. This gives the protein CASSQDQGLAGGDGQPQHF.

The rearrangement uses TRBV28 and TRBJ1-5; D gene ambiguous. Germline V lookup: CDR1 MDHEN, CDR2 SYDVKM. This CDR3 comprises 18 residues. V lost 6 bases, J lost 3 bases, and 24 bases lay in between. This CDR3 reads CASSLRSLGAGNNQPQHF. The CDR3 DNA reads as TGTGCCAGCAGCCTTAGATCCCTGGGTGCGGGCAACAATCAGCCCCAGCATTTT.

The chain joins TRBV29-1 to TRBJ2-6, with 7 bases identical to TRBD1. The CDR3 extends over 16 amino acids. V was clipped by 6 bases and J by 1 base; unmatched bases: 9. The V gene's germline CDR1 is SQVTM and CDR2 ANQGSEA. The chain's CDR3 is CSVRDRAFSGANVLTF. CDR3 bases: TGCAGCGTCCGGGACAGAGCCTTTTCTGGGGCCAACGTCCTGACTTTC.

The V and J genes are TRBV28 and TRBJ1-2; D is ambiguous. V was shortened by 2 bases and J by 2 bases, with 6 bases between the two germline ends. The CDR3 loop spans 13 amino acids. Germline assignment: CDR1 MDHEN and CDR2 SYDVKM. The chain's CDR3 is CASSLDTNYGYTF. The CDR3 DNA reads TGTGCCAGCAGTTTAGACACAAACTATGGCTACACCTTC.

This clone came up once. For the CDR3, the DNA is TGCGCCAGCAGCTTGGAGGGGCAGGGGTCGGGAAACACCATATATTTT. This translates into CASSLEGQGSGNTIYF. The V and J genes are TRBV5-1 and TRBJ1-3; tentatively, D is TRBD1 (6 bases). Trimming shortened V by 0 bases and J by 4 bases, and 14 bases separated the two germline ends. The germline V gene has CDR1 SGHRS and CDR2 YFSETQ. The CDR3 runs to 16 residues.

The genes are TRBV27 and TRBJ2-5, with 9 nucleotides matching TRBD1. V lost 4 bases to trimming and J lost 2 bases; unmatched junction nucleotides: 8. CDR3 length equals 16 residues. Looked up from germline, CDR1 is MNHEY and CDR2 is SMNVEV (reference sequence). The CDR3 loop is CASSWLTGTGQETQYF. CDR3 DNA sequence: TGTGCCAGCAGTTGGCTTACCGGGACAGGGCAAGAGACCCAGTACTTC.

The V gene is TRBV6-6, the J gene TRBJ1-4; 7 positions match TRBD1. The CDR3 is 14 residues long. Trimming removed 7 bases from V and 7 bases from J; junction bases left unmatched: 9. Germline V gene data show CDR1 as MNHNY and CDR2 as SVGAGI (reference sequence). In DNA form, the CDR3 reads TGTGCCAGCAACCCGACAGGGTACAGTGAAAAACTGTTTTTT. This translates into CASNPTGYSEKLFF.

The chain employs TRBV7-5 and TRBJ1-1. TRBV7-5 is a known pseudogene. The CDR3 contains 16 residues. CDR3 nucleotides: TGTGCCAGAAGCTTAGTCGAGGTCTTCATGAACACTGAAGCTTTCTTT. Protein product: CARSLVEVFMNTEAFF.

The chain carries TRBV28 and TRBJ1-1; D is unresolved. Germline CDR1 reads MDHEN; CDR2 reads SYDVKM. V shed 3 bases and J shed 11 bases, with 19 bases lying between them. The CDR3 spans 14 residues. In nucleotides, the CDR3 is TGTGCCAGCAGTTTGATCCCAGGTGAAATTCGGGCTTTCTTT. As protein: CASSLIPGEIRAFF.